The 10 T cell receptor beta chains below all came from one sample that was sequenced in a study of OX40 agonist ivuxolimab in advanced cancers. Using immunoSEQ multiplex PCR, the repertoire was profiled, and TCRdb retains in-frame clones only, with some absent. In the table there are over 35,000 clones, around 91% of which are singletons. The material was CD4+ or CD8+ T cells sorted from blood, obtained in a trial of the OX40 agonist ivuxolimab. These receptors originate from an adult with an advanced solid tumor such as melanoma, head and neck, liver or kidney cancer.

This clone occurred once. The rearrangement uses TRBV25-1 and TRBJ2-5; the D call may be TRBD1 or TRBD2 (5 bases each). This CDR3 is 15 amino acids long. CDR1 MGHDK and CDR2 SYGVNS come from the germline V gene. Trimming removed 4 bases at V and 1 base at J, with 13 bases between. The CDR3 DNA is TGTGCCAGCAGTGTTCCGGGACGGACCCAAGAGACCCAGTACTTC. Translated: CASSVPGRTQETQYF.

The gene calls are TRBV7-2 and TRBJ2-5; D remains ambiguous. V shed 5 bases and J shed 1 base, with 8 bases lying between them. Germline loops: CDR1 SGHTA, CDR2 FQGNSA. The CDR3 has 13 amino acids. The CDR3 nucleotides read TGTGCCAGCAGCCCACGGCCCCAAGAGACCCAGTACTTC. It specifies CASSPRPQETQYF. Supplemented by reference TRBV7-2 and TRBJ2-5, the full variable domain reads GAGVSQSPSNKVTEKGKDVELRCDPISGHTALYWYRQSLGQGLEFLIYFQGNSAPDKSGLPSDRFSAERTGGSVSTLTIQRTQQEDSAVYLCASSPRPQETQYFGPGTRLLVL.

CDR3 loop: CASSEQAGGQDTQYF. The CDR3 DNA is TGTGCCAGCAGCGAACAAGCGGGGGGGCAAGATACGCAGTATTTT. This chain connects TRBV9 to TRBJ2-3; 10 bases fit TRBD2. This CDR3 is built from 15 residues. Germline V lookup: CDR1 SGDLS, CDR2 YYNGEE. The junction had 6 bases not matched to a gene; V was cut back by 3 bases and J by 5 bases.

The chain carries TRBV10-3 and TRBJ1-2, with 7 bases that match TRBD1. The CDR3 contains 16 residues. Trimming took 2 bases from V and 2 from J; bases not matched to a gene: 8. Germline loops: CDR1 ENHRY, CDR2 SYGVKD. Written as DNA, the CDR3 is TGTGCCATCAGTGAGAAAGGGGACAGCCAAAACTATGGCTACACCTTC. Translation: CAISEKGDSQNYGYTF.

This clone occurred once. The CDR3 sequence: CARSLSGTSYYEQYF. In DNA, the CDR3 is TGTGCCAGAAGCTTATCCGGGACTAGCTACTACGAGCAGTACTTC. V is TRBV5-3 and J is TRBJ2-7; 9 bases are a match to TRBD2. TRBV5-3 is marked as an open reading frame, function uncertain. The length of the CDR3 is 15 residues. J gave up 3 bases and V 2 bases, and 6 bases lay outside the gene matches.

V is TRBV11-1 and J is TRBJ2-5, with 9 bases fitting TRBD1. With 6 bases clipped from V and 3 bases from J, the junction kept 5 bases outside the gene matches. The germline V gene encodes CDR1 SGHAT and CDR2 FQDESV (reference sequence). The CDR3 has 14 residues. The CDR3 nucleotides read TGTGCCAGCAGAAAAGGGACAGGGAAAGAGACCCAGTACTTC. Amino acid sequence: CASRKGTGKETQYF.

The rearrangement joins TRBV6-4 to TRBJ2-3; D unresolved. This CDR3 is built from 13 residues. Trimming shortened V by 6 bases and J by 4 bases, and 11 bases separated the two germline ends. In germline, CDR1 is MRHNA, CDR2 SNTAGT. This CDR3 reads CASSGGVADTQYF. The CDR3 region has the DNA TGTGCCAGCAGCGGTGGAGTCGCAGATACGCAGTATTTT.

The V call is TRBV19, the J call TRBJ2-7; 12 bases agree with TRBD1. Germline lookup yields CDR1 LNHDA and CDR2 SQIVND (reference sequence). The CDR3 is 15 amino acids. Trimming removed 6 bases from V and 5 bases from J; junction bases left unmatched: 8. The CDR3 bases are TGTGCCAGTAGCGAGTCGGGACAGGGGGCCCACGAGCAGTACTTC. As protein: CASSESGQGAHEQYF.

The rearrangement joins TRBV27 to TRBJ1-1; 8 bases agree with TRBD1. CDR3 length: 19 residues. The germline CDR1 and CDR2 sequences are MNHEY and SMNVEV (reference sequence). The V segment lost 6 bases and the J segment 1 base; nucleotides outside the gene matches: 19. The CDR3 coding sequence is TGTGCCAGCAGGCAACCCCTCGACAGGGGTTCGATATGGAACACTGAAGCTTTCTTT. It is translated as CASRQPLDRGSIWNTEAFF.

The chain joins TRBV19 to TRBJ2-3; 7 bases match TRBD2. V shed 3 bases and J 1 base; nucleotides not matched to a gene: 10. The germline gives CDR1 LNHDA, CDR2 SQIVND (reference sequence). This CDR3 spans 17 amino acids. CDR3 region: CASSIPHQRGRTDTQYF. DNA of the CDR3: TGTGCCAGTAGTATCCCTCATCAGCGGGGCCGCACAGATACGCAGTATTTT. The full variable domain, completed using reference TRBV19 and TRBJ2-3, is DGGITQSPKYLFRKEGQNVTLSCEQNLNHDAMYWYRQDPGQGLRLIYYSQIVNDFQKGDIAEGYSVSREKKESFPLTVTSAQKNPTAFYLCASSIPHQRGRTDTQYFGPGTRLTVL.